This TCR beta chain was recovered during a study of cytomegalovirus exposure and HLA in healthy donors. General study findings and limits: Reportedly, diagnosis of cytomegalovirus status by the classifier showed high specificity and sensitivity. Rare TCR sequences predominated, though certain public TCRs were found in many donors. The authors listed 164 TCR beta chains as cytomegalovirus-associated.

A word on this clone: The antigen remains unidentified.

Donors came from a validation cohort of over a hundred subjects, distinct from the first 666-subject cohort. Profiled with immunoSEQ multiplex PCR; TCRdb holds only in-frame clones, not every one. The sample lists 50,000 to 65,000 clones, 90% to 96% seen once, with approximately 1% in the top ten. The sequenced sample consisted of PBMCs. The receptor's source is a woman aged 18-30 years in good health and CMV-seronegative.

DNA of the CDR3: TGTGCCAGCAGTGCAACAGGGGGCCGGACTGAAGCTTTCTTT. It translates to CASSATGGRTEAFF. This chain joins TRBV6-1 and TRBJ1-1; the match to TRBD1 covers 9 bases. The CDR3 is 14 residues long. Germline CDR1 and CDR2: MNHNS and SASEGT. With 4 bases clipped from V and 5 bases from J, the junction kept 5 bases outside the gene matches.